What follows are 22 T cell receptor beta chains derived from one specimen sequenced in a study of metastatic and nonmetastatic thyroid tumors. TCRdb reprocessed the PCR reads via MiXCR. The table lists about 53,000 clones, approximately 22% of them singletons. Thyroid surgery was performed in patients who had received no treatment beforehand. Sequencing input: blood. The receptor set was obtained from a female donor with papillary thyroid cancer or a benign thyroid nodule (not recorded which). Some clones in this sample may be carry-over from other donors' samples.

Turning to this clone: A read error may explain this, as a much larger clone is one base away. The chain has TRBV9 and TRBJ2-3; 8 bases agree with TRBD2. The trim removed 6 bases at V and 3 bases at J, leaving 12 bases unmatched. This CDR3 is built from 16 residues. Germline lookup yields CDR1 SGDLS and CDR2 YYNGEE. The chain's CDR3 is CASIAVGSGSTDTQYF. The CDR3 nucleotides are TGTGCCAGCATCGCAGTGGGAAGCGGGAGTACAGATACGCAGTATTTT.

This clone has a count of ten or more. V is TRBV29-1 and J is TRBJ1-2, with no clear D. The germline V and J ends were trimmed by 0 bases and 7 bases, with 9 bases remaining between them. The CDR3 loop spans 12 amino acids. Germline V gene data show CDR1 as SQVTM and CDR2 as ANQGSEA. CDR3 in DNA: TGCAGCGTTGAAGATATACAGTTTGGCTACACCTTC. As protein: CSVEDIQFGYTF. Full variable domain (outside the CDR3, taken from reference TRBV29-1 and TRBJ1-2): SAVISQKPSRDICQRGTSLTIQCQVDSQVTMMFWYRQQPGQSLTLIATANQGSEATYESGFVIDKFPISRPNLTFSTLTVSNMSPEDSSIYLCSVEDIQFGYTFGSGTRLTVV.

This clone has ten or more counts. The chain combines TRBV19 with TRBJ2-7; possibly TRBD1 for D (6 bases). Between the trimmed V and J ends, which lost 0 bases and 2 bases, there was a span of 8 bases. The CDR3 has 14 amino acids. In germline, CDR1 is LNHDA, CDR2 SQIVND (reference sequence). Here the CDR3 reads CASSIEGTTYEQYF. In nucleotides, the CDR3 is TGTGCCAGTAGTATAGAAGGGACAACCTACGAGCAGTACTTC.

This clone was counted at least ten times. The chain couples TRBV19 to TRBJ2-3; possibly TRBD2 for D (5 bases). The CDR3 contains 14 residues. Germline CDR1 is LNHDA and CDR2 is SQIVND (reference sequence). V was pared by 1 base and J by 0 bases, with 5 bases between. The CDR3: CASSIGGSTDTQYF. The CDR3 nucleotides read TGTGCCAGTAGTATAGGAGGGAGCACAGATACGCAGTATTTT.

A single count supports this clone. Other DNA sequences in this sample translate to the same CDR3. The chain combines TRBV30 with TRBJ2-7; D might be TRBD1 or TRBD2, each matching 6 bases. Germline V gene data show CDR1 as GTSNPN and CDR2 as SVGIG (reference sequence). Trimming took 5 bases from V and 4 from J, leaving 15 bases between them. This CDR3 region has 13 residues. The CDR3 loop reads CAWGGPSGYEQYF. The CDR3, as DNA: TGTGCCTGGGGGGGGCCGAGCGGATACGAGCAGTACTTC.

In this sample, this clone turned up many times. The V call is TRBV14, the J call TRBJ1-2, with a weak D call TRBD1 (5 bases). This CDR3 is built from 13 residues. Germline V gives CDR1 SGHDN, CDR2 FVKESK. Trimming took off 6 bases at V and 8 bases at J, with 16 bases between the two ends. CDR3 in DNA: TGTGCCAGCAGGCATACAGTTCGGGACGGCTACACCTTC. Its translation: CASRHTVRDGYTF.

J is TRBJ1-2 and V is TRBV5-6; 11 nucleotides align to TRBD1. Germline V gene sequence: CDR1 SGHDT, CDR2 YYEEEE. V lost 4 bases and J lost 7; bases outside the gene matches: 9. This CDR3 contains 15 residues. CDR3: CASSMGGQGEIGYTF. The CDR3 DNA is TGTGCCAGCAGCATGGGGGGACAGGGGGAGATTGGCTACACCTTC.

Note on this clone: At one end the junction does not follow the germline gene, possibly because of a read error. The rearrangement uses TRBV5-1 and TRBJ2-7; 11 bases are shared with TRBD1. CDR1 and CDR2 from the germline V gene are SGHRS and YFSETQ. This CDR3 contains 14 residues. CDR3 DNA sequence: TGCGCCAGCAGAGGAGGACAGGGGGCGTACGAGAAGTACTTC. Amino acids: CASRGGQGAYEKYF.

To note about this clone: Since a much larger clone is just one base distant, this may be a read error. The chain couples TRBV28 to TRBJ2-1; 7 bases line up with TRBD1. V dropped 6 bases and J dropped 7; count of bases not matched to a gene: 3. This CDR3 comprises 12 residues. Germline V gives CDR1 MDHEN, CDR2 SYDVKM. The CDR3 region has the DNA TGTGCCAGCAGGGACAGGTCGAATGAGCAGTTCTTC. Translated, it gives CASRDRSNEQFF.

The CDR3 spells CASTVATGVTYEQYF. CDR3 in DNA: TGTGCCAGCACTGTAGCCACGGGGGTAACTTACGAGCAGTACTTC. The chain recombines TRBV11-2 with TRBJ2-7; D is possibly TRBD2 (6 bases). CDR1 is SGHAT, CDR2 FQNNGV, per germline. V gave up 7 bases and J gave up 4 bases, with 20 bases separating them. The CDR3 runs 15 residues.

V gene TRBV5-1 combines with J gene TRBJ2-7; TRBD2 matches at 7 bases. The CDR3 totals 14 residues. Per the germline V gene, CDR1 is SGHRS and CDR2 is YFSETQ. Trimming removed 1 base from V and 2 bases from J; junction bases left unmatched: 3. The CDR3 loop reads CASSLLGGTYEQYF. DNA for the CDR3: TGCGCCAGCAGCTTGTTGGGAGGGACCTACGAGCAGTACTTC.

Ten or more counts support this clone. The rearrangement joins TRBV9 to TRBJ2-2; 8 bases line up with TRBD2. There are 14 residues in the CDR3. V gave up 7 bases and J gave up 7 bases; unmatched junction bases: 9. The germline V gene encodes CDR1 SGDLS and CDR2 YYNGEE. This CDR3 is CASGTSRNGGELFF. The CDR3 nucleotides are TGTGCCAGCGGGACTAGTCGTAACGGCGGGGAGCTGTTTTTT.

Concerning this clone: This may be a read error, as it is one base from a much larger clone. The chain links TRBV19 to TRBJ2-3, with D tentatively TRBD2 (5 bases). Germline V gives CDR1 LNHDA, CDR2 SQIVND (reference sequence). The ends were cut back, 8 bases at V and 2 bases at J, with 17 bases in the middle. The CDR3 extends over 15 amino acids. CDR3: CASALSGWATDTQYF. The CDR3 DNA reads TGTGCCAGTGCCCTATCGGGGTGGGCCACAGATACGCAGTATTTT. Drawing the rest from reference TRBV19 and TRBJ2-3, the complete variable domain is DGGITQSPKYLFRKEGQNVTLSCEQNLNHDAMYWYRQDPGQGLRLIYYSQIVNDFQKGDIAEGYSVSREKKESFPLTVTSAQKNPTAFYLCASALSGWATDTQYFGPGTRLTVL.

In this sample, this clone turned up many times. V usage is TRBV15 and J usage is TRBJ2-2, with D tentatively TRBD2 (6 bases). Trimming stripped 5 bases from V and 3 bases from J, with 16 bases between. The CDR3 length is 16 residues. Germline CDR1 is LNHNV and CDR2 is YYDKDF (reference sequence). The DNA of the CDR3 is TGTGCCACCAGCGCCGGAGGAGGGGATGACACCGGGGAGCTGTTTTTT. It is translated as CATSAGGGDDTGELFF. The full variable domain, its missing parts supplied by reference TRBV15 and TRBJ2-2, is DAMVIQNPRYQVTQFGKPVTLSCSQTLNHNVMYWYQQKSSQAPKLLFHYYDKDFNNEADTPDNFQSRRPNTSFCFLDIRSPGLGDTAMYLCATSAGGGDDTGELFFGEGSRLTVL.

Ten or more counts support this clone. V is TRBV11-2 and J is TRBJ2-5; 10 positions agree with TRBD2. Germline CDR1 is SGHAT and CDR2 is FQNNGV. V shed 1 base, J shed 6 bases, and the junction held 14 bases outside the gene matches. The CDR3 runs 18 residues. The DNA for the CDR3 is TGTGCCAGCAGCTTAGGTTCGAGCGGGAGGGCCTTGATAAAGACCCAGTACTTC. The encoded protein is CASSLGSSGRALIKTQYF.

This clone was counted at least ten times. This sequence joins TRBV3-1 and TRBJ2-1; the D gene is possibly TRBD1 (5 bases). This CDR3 is built from 13 residues. Germline V CDR1 and CDR2: LGHDT, YNNKEL (reference sequence). Trimming left V 1 base short and J 6 bases short, with 7 bases between. For the CDR3, the DNA is TGTGCCAGCAGCCAAGCAGGGCCCAATGAGCAGTTCTTC. This encodes CASSQAGPNEQFF.

This clone was picked up many times. Other DNA sequences from this sample encode an identical CDR3 as well. This chain connects TRBV20-1 to TRBJ2-5; 14 positions match TRBD2. This CDR3 region has 15 residues. J lost 4 bases, V lost 5 bases, and 6 bases had no gene match. Germline V lookup: CDR1 DFQATT, CDR2 SNEGSKA (reference sequence). CDR3 loop: CSAGGLAGVAETQYF. The CDR3 bases are TGCAGTGCTGGGGGACTAGCGGGAGTTGCAGAGACCCAGTACTTC.

At least ten counts were recorded for this clone. Other DNA sequences in the sample encode the same CDR3. The rearrangement joins TRBV28 to TRBJ1-2; D uncertain. The germline V and J ends were trimmed by 3 bases and 2 bases, with 7 bases remaining between them. The CDR3 loop spans 13 amino acids. Germline values: CDR1 MDHEN, CDR2 SYDVKM. The CDR3 sequence: CASSFGGNYGYTF. The CDR3 region has the DNA TGTGCCAGCAGTTTCGGCGGCAACTATGGCTACACCTTC.

This clone was recorded once. CDR3 protein: CANSSSSGDYNEQFF. The CDR3 DNA reads TGTGCCAACTCCTCTTCGTCGGGGGACTACAATGAGCAGTTCTTC. The rearrangement joins TRBV10-3 to TRBJ2-1; perhaps TRBD2 as D (6 bases). The CDR3 has 15 residues. The germline V gene encodes CDR1 ENHRY and CDR2 SYGVKD. Trimming shortened V by 10 bases and J by 3 bases, and 19 bases separated the two germline ends.

This clone appeared a single time. This chain joins TRBV5-1 and TRBJ2-1; D remains ambiguous. Trimming stripped 3 bases from V and 16 bases from J, with 17 bases between. This CDR3 spans 12 amino acids. The germline gives CDR1 SGHRS, CDR2 YFSETQ. The CDR3 loop reads CASSSLAGPPFF. The DNA of the CDR3 is TGCGCCAGCAGCTCCTTGGCTGGCCCCCCCTTCTTC.

In its sample, this clone was seen a few times. A read error may be the cause here, since a much bigger clone is one base away. The rearrangement uses TRBV27 and TRBJ1-4; D might be TRBD1 (5 bases). The CDR3 contains 14 residues. The germline V gene encodes CDR1 MNHEY and CDR2 SMNVEV (reference sequence). CDR3 sequence reads: CAGSLMGDGEKLFF. The DNA for the CDR3 is TGTGCCGGCAGTTTAATGGGGGATGGTGAAAAACTGTTTTTT.

The chain links TRBV14 to TRBJ2-7; no definite D call. This CDR3 is 11 amino acids long. CDR1 is SGHDN and CDR2 is FVKESK in the germline V gene. V was trimmed by 3 bases and J by 6 bases, leaving 6 bases between them. CDR3 coding DNA: TGTGCCAGCAGCCAGGGCCCCGAGCAGTACTTC. Its protein is CASSQGPEQYF.